A single sample is the source of the 25 T cell receptor beta chains below, sequenced in a study of T cell responses to AZD1222 COVID-19 vaccine. Libraries were prepared by immunoSEQ multiplex PCR; TCRdb keeps only in-frame clonotypes and omits some of them. The table lists 95,000 to 100,000 clones, 80% to 90% of them singletons, with approximately 1.5% in the top ten. The sample consisted of peripheral blood, taken on day 0 of AZD1222 vaccination. Receptors originate from an adult in good health.

The CDR3 DNA reads TGTGCCAGCAGTCCACCTGGACGGTCCTGGGCTTTCTTT. Its protein is CASSPPGRSWAFF. This chain uses TRBV12-3 or TRBV12-4 with TRBJ1-1; unclear D gene. CDR3 length: 13 amino acids. Deletions cut 5 bases from V and 11 bases from J, with 18 bases between.

V and J are TRBV10-3 and TRBJ2-5; TRBD2 aligns across 11 bases. Trimming at V came to 9 bases and at J to 2 bases, leaving 2 bases not matched to a gene. The CDR3 extends over 13 amino acids. Germline V lookup: CDR1 ENHRY, CDR2 SYGVKD. CDR3 DNA: TGTGCCATTTCTAGCGGGGGGCAAGAGACCCAGTACTTC. Encoded protein: CAISSGGQETQYF.

This clone turned up a few times. The chain carries TRBV18 and TRBJ1-1; tentative D call: TRBD1 (5 bases). The CDR3 runs 16 residues. The V and J ends lost 3 bases and 3 bases respectively, with 17 bases between them. Germline values: CDR1 KGHSH, CDR2 LQKENI. The CDR3 DNA reads as TGTGCCAGCTCACCCCTTGAGCTAAGGGGTGACACTGAAGCTTTCTTT. Encoded protein: CASSPLELRGDTEAFF.

V usage is TRBV7-2 and J usage is TRBJ1-1, with D unclear. CDR1 and CDR2 (germline): SGHTA, FQGNSA. Trimming cost V 1 base and J 8 bases, with 11 bases left between them. The CDR3 length is 13 residues. CDR3 in amino acids: CASSLVTRQEAFF. The CDR3 DNA reads as TGTGCCAGCAGCTTAGTCACACGTCAGGAAGCTTTCTTT.

The V gene is TRBV3-1 (or the pseudogene TRBV3-2), the J gene TRBJ2-2; the match to TRBD1 covers 7 bases. Looked up from germline, CDR1 is LGHDT and CDR2 is YNNKEL (reference sequence). This CDR3 has 16 amino acids. V was pared by 4 bases and J by 5 bases, with 10 bases of the junction left unmatched. The CDR3 loop reads CASSLSQGPLTGELFF. In DNA form, the CDR3 reads TGTGCCAGCAGCCTATCACAGGGGCCCCTAACCGGGGAGCTGTTTTTT.

The chain carries TRBV5-1 and TRBJ2-3; 10 bases match TRBD2. The CDR3 covers 16 residues. Germline loops: CDR1 SGHRS, CDR2 YFSETQ. Trimming removed 4 bases from V and 2 bases from J; junction bases left unmatched: 7. CDR3 coding DNA: TGCGCCAGCAGCCCCCGGACTAGCGGATCCACAGATACGCAGTATTTT. This codes for CASSPRTSGSTDTQYF.

The chain employs TRBV30 and TRBJ2-5; TRBD2 might be the D (7 bases). Trimming took off 1 base at V and 2 bases at J, with 11 bases between the two ends. The CDR3 consists of 14 residues. Germline CDR1 and CDR2: GTSNPN and SVGIG (reference sequence). The CDR3 reads CAWSEGGGQETQYF. Here the CDR3 DNA reads TGTGCCTGGAGTGAGGGAGGGGGGCAAGAGACCCAGTACTTC.

V usage is TRBV20-1 and J usage is TRBJ2-7; 8 nucleotides align to TRBD2. This CDR3 is 11 amino acids long. Germline trimming cut 6 bases from V and 6 bases from J; bases unmatched to any gene: 4. Germline V CDR1 and CDR2: DFQATT, SNEGSKA (reference sequence). The CDR3 reads CSARGGSEQYF. As DNA, the CDR3 is TGCAGTGCCCGGGGGGGGAGCGAGCAGTACTTC.

This chain joins TRBV19 and TRBJ2-5; D call uncertain. CDR1 is LNHDA, CDR2 SQIVND, per germline (reference sequence). The CDR3 runs to 15 residues. Trimming shortened V by 2 bases and J by 5 bases, and 15 bases separated the two germline ends. CDR3 sequence reads: CASSIPGRIAETQYF. The CDR3 DNA follows: TGTGCCAGTAGTATACCTGGCAGGATAGCCGAGACCCAGTACTTC.

The rearrangement uses TRBV30 and TRBJ1-1; unclear D gene. Trimming removed 0 bases from V and 6 bases from J, with 11 bases in between. From germline, CDR1 is GTSNPN and CDR2 SVGIG (reference sequence). This CDR3 is built from 13 residues. This chain's CDR3 is CAWSVTVAPEAFF. Written as DNA, the CDR3 is TGTGCCTGGAGTGTAACTGTGGCTCCTGAAGCTTTCTTT.

This chain links TRBV3-1 (or the pseudogene TRBV3-2) with TRBJ1-1, with a possible D match to TRBD1 (6 bases). V was trimmed by 6 bases and J by 3 bases, leaving 11 bases between them. The germline gives CDR1 LGHDT, CDR2 YNNKEL (reference sequence). The CDR3 totals 13 residues. The CDR3 here is CASRPNRDTEAFF. CDR3 bases: TGTGCCAGCAGGCCTAACAGGGACACTGAAGCTTTCTTT.

This chain connects TRBV4-2 to TRBJ1-2; no definite D call. V gave up 0 bases and J gave up 1 base, with 15 bases separating them. CDR1 LGHNA and CDR2 YNFKEQ come from the germline V gene. This CDR3 is 17 amino acids long. The DNA of the CDR3 is TGTGCCAGCAGCCAAGAGGATCCGGGGTTTTTTAACTATGGCTACACCTTC. This sequence encodes CASSQEDPGFFNYGYTF.

The count of this clone is one. The V call is TRBV30, the J call TRBJ1-1, with 7 bases lining up with TRBD1. The V and J ends lost 5 bases and 5 bases, in that order; junction bases with no gene match: 8. The CDR3 is made up of 13 amino acids. Germline V CDR1 and CDR2: GTSNPN, SVGIG (reference sequence). CDR3 residues: CAWDFQGVTEAFF. Here the CDR3 DNA reads TGTGCCTGGGATTTTCAGGGGGTGACTGAAGCTTTCTTT.

The chain couples TRBV7-3 to TRBJ2-2, with 7 bases lining up with TRBD2. The CDR3 is 15 residues long. CDR1 and CDR2 (germline): SGHTA, FQGTGA. The V segment lost 5 bases and the J segment 7 bases; nucleotides outside the gene matches: 10. CDR3 sequence reads: CASSPDSREGGELFF. The CDR3 bases are TGTGCCAGCAGCCCCGACTCCAGGGAGGGCGGGGAGCTGTTTTTT. The whole variable domain, filled in from reference TRBV7-3 and TRBJ2-2, reads GAGVSQTPSNKVTEKGKYVELRCDPISGHTALYWYRQSLGQGPEFLIYFQGTGAADDSGLPNDRFFAVRPEGSVSTLKIQRTERGDSAVYLCASSPDSREGGELFFGEGSRLTVL.

This rearrangement joins TRBV7-8 to TRBJ1-1, with unresolved D. The CDR3 totals 13 residues. Germline CDR1 is SGHVS and CDR2 is FQNEAQ. Between the trimmed V and J ends, which lost 2 bases and 1 base, there was a span of 5 bases. For the CDR3, the DNA is TGTGCCAGCAGCTTAATGGGGAACACTGAAGCTTTCTTT. It encodes CASSLMGNTEAFF.

This clone came up a few times. V gene TRBV9 combines with J gene TRBJ1-5; D remains unclear. The V gene's germline CDR1 is SGDLS and CDR2 YYNGEE. CDR3 length: 14 residues. Trimming pared 0 bases from V and 9 bases from J, leaving 13 bases between. The chain's CDR3 is CASSVDPDTGPQHF. In nucleotides, the CDR3 is TGTGCCAGCAGCGTAGATCCAGACACTGGGCCCCAGCATTTT.

The chain couples TRBV5-1 to TRBJ2-1; 9 bases map to TRBD2. This CDR3 spans 14 amino acids. The junction had 5 bases not matched to a gene; V was cut back by 2 bases and J by 8 bases. The germline V gene has CDR1 SGHRS and CDR2 YFSETQ. The CDR3, as DNA: TGCGCCAGCAGCTTAGGGACTAGCCGCTATGAGCAGTTCTTC. Protein sequence: CASSLGTSRYEQFF.

The chain combines TRBV20-1 with TRBJ1-5; D is possibly TRBD1 (5 bases). V shed 3 bases and J shed 5 bases, with 11 bases lying between them. Germline CDR1 reads DFQATT; CDR2 reads SNEGSKA (reference sequence). The CDR3 is 13 residues long. CDR3 coding DNA: TGCAGTGCTAGTCGGCAGGGTGATCAGCCCCAGCATTTT. This encodes CSASRQGDQPQHF.

V usage is TRBV19 and J usage is TRBJ1-2, with 7 bases aligning to TRBD1. The V gene's germline CDR1 is LNHDA and CDR2 SQIVND (reference sequence). This CDR3 spans 13 amino acids. V dropped 4 bases and J dropped 4; count of bases not matched to a gene: 3. The CDR3 DNA reads TGTGCCAGTAGTACGGGACAGATCTATGGCTACACCTTC. Its translation: CASSTGQIYGYTF.

The chain recombines TRBV3-1 (or the pseudogene TRBV3-2) with TRBJ2-5; 11 nucleotides agree with TRBD1. Germline V gene lookup returns CDR1 LGHDT and CDR2 YNNKEL (reference sequence). The CDR3 is 15 amino acids. J gave up 5 bases and V 4 bases, and 6 bases lay outside the gene matches. The chain's CDR3 is CASSRRTGGDETQYF. CDR3 nucleotide sequence: TGTGCCAGCAGCCGACGGACAGGGGGCGACGAGACCCAGTACTTC.

The rearrangement links TRBV24-1 to TRBJ1-5; a possible D gene is TRBD1 (5 bases). The CDR3 extends over 13 amino acids. Per germline, CDR1 KGHDR and CDR2 SFDVKD. V was shortened by 4 bases and J by 4 bases, with 7 bases between the two germline ends. The CDR3 is CATSETVNQPQHF. As DNA, the CDR3 is TGTGCCACCAGTGAGACAGTAAATCAGCCCCAGCATTTT.

The rearrangement uses TRBV7-6 and TRBJ2-2; D gene ambiguous. Trimming shortened V by 7 bases and J by 1 base, and 19 bases separated the two germline ends. CDR3 length: 17 amino acids. CDR1 is SGHVS, CDR2 FNYEAQ, per germline. CDR3 nucleotides: TGTGCCAGCACCTATAGCATGGCAGAACAGAACACCGGGGAGCTGTTTTTT. It encodes CASTYSMAEQNTGELFF.

This clone has just a few counts. V gene TRBV7-6 combines with J gene TRBJ1-3; D is undetermined. The ends were cut back, 6 bases at V and 0 bases at J, with 18 bases in the middle. The CDR3 is made up of 17 amino acids. Germline CDR1 and CDR2: SGHVS and FNYEAQ. CDR3 in DNA: TGTGCCAGCAGGATTTCGTCGGGCGGAAGCTCTGGAAACACCATATATTTT. Translation gives CASRISSGGSSGNTIYF. Together with reference TRBV7-6 and TRBJ1-3, the CDR3 gives the full variable domain: GAGVSQSPRYKVTKRGQDVALRCDPISGHVSLYWYRQALGQGPEFLTYFNYEAQQDKSGLPNDRFSAERPEGSISTLTIQRTEQRDSAMYRCASRISSGGSSGNTIYFGEGSWLTVV.

The CDR3 bases are TGTGCCAGCAGCCGGGACGTGGGGAATCAGCCCCAGCATTTT. It codes for CASSRDVGNQPQHF. The chain employs TRBV2 and TRBJ1-5, with D possibly being TRBD1 (5 bases). CDR3 size: 14 residues. Germline V gene sequence: CDR1 SNHLY, CDR2 FYNNEI. V was pared by 6 bases and J by 4 bases, with 13 bases between.

J is TRBJ1-1 and V is TRBV6-4; 9 bases fit TRBD1. The CDR3 has 15 amino acids. Losses at the gene ends were 4 bases for V and 1 base for J; bases not matched to a gene: 4. The V gene's germline CDR1 is MRHNA and CDR2 SNTAGT. The CDR3 spells CASSANRGQNTEAFF. The CDR3, as DNA: TGTGCCAGCAGTGCTAACAGGGGGCAGAACACTGAAGCTTTCTTT.